Below are 21 T cell receptor beta chains sequenced from a single sample in a study of T cells in women clearing cervical HPV infection. Data came from immunoSEQ multiplex PCR; TCRdb stores just in-frame clones and leaves some out. The repertoire table contains roughly 30,000 clones. The sample consisted of blood buffy coat. The receptors stem from a woman between 18 and 75 years old with a cervical HPV16 infection that either progressed to CIN3+ or cleared (not recorded which).

Comments on this clone: The read gets to within 3 residues of the CDR3 end, and the germline J gene fills in the rest. The V call is TRBV20-1, the J call TRBJ2-7; 7 positions match TRBD1. V shed 0 bases, J shed 2 bases, and the junction held 7 bases outside the gene matches. The CDR3 is 15 residues long. Looked up from germline, CDR1 is DFQATT and CDR2 is SNEGSKA (reference sequence). CDR3 loop: CSARDWGTVTYEQYF. The CDR3 bases that were read are TGCAGTGCTAGAGATTGGGGGACAGTGACCTACGAG.

CDR3 residues: CSVEDPIGQGDGYTF. Partial CDR3 DNA: TGCAGCGTTGAAGATCCCATTGGACAGGGTGACGGC. This chain connects TRBV29-1 to TRBJ1-2; TRBD1 agrees at 8 bases. Coverage ceases 3 residues before the CDR3 finishes, and the germline J gene fills in the end. The CDR3 covers 15 residues. Germline CDR1 is SQVTM and CDR2 is ANQGSEA.

Worth noting for this clone: The read falls 3 residues short of the CDR3 end, and the missing part is taken from the germline J gene. The rearrangement joins TRBV7-9 to TRBJ1-1, with D unclear. The CDR3 spans 11 residues. Germline assignment: CDR1 SEHNR and CDR2 FQNEAQ (reference sequence). Here the CDR3 reads CASSLGSGAFF. The sequenced part of the CDR3 DNA is TGTGCCAGCAGCTTAGGATCGGGA.

About this clone: Coverage ceases 3 residues before the CDR3 finishes, and the germline J gene fills in the end. V gene TRBV20-1 combines with J gene TRBJ2-3, with 11 bases fitting TRBD2. V was clipped by 2 bases and J by 4 bases; unmatched bases: 8. The germline V gene encodes CDR1 DFQATT and CDR2 SNEGSKA (reference sequence). This CDR3 has 16 amino acids. The chain's CDR3 is CSARRMTSGTADTQYF. CDR3 DNA, as far as it was read: TGCAGTGCTAGACGCATGACTAGCGGGACAGCAGATACG.

Regarding this clone: The read finishes 3 residues shy of the CDR3 end, and the germline J gene is used to complete it. The chain combines TRBV7-8 with TRBJ1-2; D unclear. In germline, CDR1 is SGHVS, CDR2 FQNEAQ. The CDR3 extends over 15 amino acids. CDR3 DNA, as far as it was read: TGTGCCAGCAGCTTAGAACTAGCGGGAGGGCGTGAC. This gives the protein CASSLELAGGRD. The entire CDR3 protein is CASSLELAGGRDYTF.

With respect to this clone: The read is 3 residues too short to cover the CDR3 end, so that end is filled in from the germline J gene. The chain combines TRBV7-6 with TRBJ2-7; 7 nucleotides match TRBD2. The germline V gene encodes CDR1 SGHVS and CDR2 FNYEAQ. V lost 3 bases to trimming and J lost 6 bases; unmatched junction nucleotides: 14. The CDR3 has 16 residues. The CDR3 here is CASSFSSRGSPLEQYF. The DNA read from the CDR3 is TGTGCCAGCAGCTTTAGTTCGCGGGGGTCCCCTCTCGAG.

Points on this clone: The CDR3 extends 3 residues past the end of the read, so its final part is completed from the germline J gene. The chain couples TRBV11-2 to TRBJ2-7, with 7 positions matching TRBD1. V shed 4 bases and J 3 bases; nucleotides not matched to a gene: 9. The CDR3 contains 15 residues. CDR1 SGHAT and CDR2 FQNNGV come from the germline V gene. The CDR3 is CASSWTSGQSYEQYF. The sequenced part of the CDR3 DNA is TGTGCCAGCAGCTGGACGTCGGGACAGAGCTACGAG. Combining the CDR3 with reference TRBV11-2 and TRBJ2-7 gives the whole variable domain EAGVAQSPRYKIIEKRQSVAFWCNPISGHATLYWYQQILGQGPKLLIQFQNNGVVDDSQLPKDRFSAERLKGVDSTLKIQPAKLEDSAVYLCASSWTSGQSYEQYFGPGTRLTVT.

Details on this clone: The observed sequence ends 3 residues before the CDR3 terminus, with the missing tail filled in from the germline J gene. The chain employs TRBV7-8 and TRBJ2-1; TRBD2 is a possible D gene (7 bases). CDR3 length: 16 residues. The germline V and J ends were trimmed by 0 bases and 1 base, with 10 bases remaining between them. In germline, CDR1 is SGHVS, CDR2 FQNEAQ. CDR3 in amino acids: CASSLAGGPSYNEQFF. Partial CDR3 DNA: TGTGCCAGCAGCTTAGCGGGGGGGCCGTCCTACAATGAG.

A remark on this clone: The read terminates 3 residues ahead of where the CDR3 ends, so the germline J gene completes it. The chain employs TRBV18 and TRBJ2-3; 11 bases are a match to TRBD2. The CDR3 totals 16 residues. CDR1 is KGHSH and CDR2 is LQKENI in the germline V gene. V trimming: 5 bases; J trimming: 4 bases; junction bases outside the gene matches: 8. CDR3 amino acids: CASSSLSGGAADTQYF. The sequenced CDR3 bases are TGTGCCAGCTCATCCCTTAGCGGGGGGGCCGCAGATACG. The whole variable domain, remainder taken from reference TRBV18 and TRBJ2-3, is NAGVMQNPRHLVRRRGQEARLRCSPMKGHSHVYWYRQLPEEGLKFMVYLQKENIIDESGMPKERFSAEFPKEGPSILRIQQVVRGDSAAYFCASSSLSGGAADTQYFGPGTRLTVL.

With respect to this clone: The CDR3 is cut off 3 residues early in the read; its end comes from the germline J gene. The chain carries TRBV2 and TRBJ1-2, with TRBD1 as a possible D gene (6 bases). The CDR3 runs 15 residues. The germline V gene has CDR1 SNHLY and CDR2 FYNNEI. The germline V and J ends were trimmed by 2 bases and 2 bases, with 12 bases remaining between them. The CDR3 sequence: CASSEFVGANYGYTF. The CDR3 DNA, read in part, is TGTGCCAGCAGTGAATTTGTGGGGGCAAACTATGGC.

The sequenced CDR3 bases are TGTGCCAGCAGTTACAACAGGGTGGGAGATACG. Translated, it gives CASSYNRVGDT. The complete CDR3 reads CASSYNRVGDTQYF. The J gene is TRBJ2-3, the V gene TRBV6-2 or TRBV6-3, with a weak D call TRBD1 (6 bases). The DNA ends 3 residues before the CDR3 does, and the rest of the CDR3 is filled in from the germline J gene. V was cut by 2 bases and J by 5 bases, with 11 bases left in between. The CDR3 sequence is 14 residues long. From germline, CDR1 is MNHEY and CDR2 SVGEGT.

As concerns this clone: The CDR3 goes on 3 residues after the read ends, and that part is filled in from the germline J gene. The rearrangement links TRBV5-4 to TRBJ2-1; D is unresolved. Germline V CDR1 and CDR2: SGHNT, YYREEE (reference sequence). V was trimmed by 2 bases and J by 2 bases, leaving 11 bases between them. CDR3 length: 15 residues. CDR3 protein: CASSLGSAAYNEQFF. The CDR3 DNA, read in part, is TGTGCCAGCAGCTTAGGCAGCGCTGCCTACAATGAG.

About this clone itself: The read is 3 residues too short to cover the CDR3 end, so that end is filled in from the germline J gene. The chain employs TRBV30 and TRBJ1-5; TRBD1 matches 7 bases. The ends lost 2 bases at V and 6 bases at J; junction bases unmatched: 4. The CDR3 totals 13 residues. Germline V lookup: CDR1 GTSNPN, CDR2 SVGIG (reference sequence). The covered CDR3 bases are TGTGCCTGGAGTCCCGGACAGGCTCAGCCC. Translating it yields CAWSPGQAQP. The entire CDR3 protein reads CAWSPGQAQPQHF. The variable domain in full, with the rest retrieved from reference TRBV30 and TRBJ1-5, is SQTIHQWPATLVQPVGSPLSLECTVEGTSNPNLYWYRQAAGRGLQLLFYSVGIGQISSEVPQNLSASRPQDRQFILSSKKLLLSDSGFYLCAWSPGQAQPQHFGDGTRLSIL.

As for this clone: From the germline J gene comes the end of the CDR3, since the read stops 3 residues before it. The chain joins TRBV19 to TRBJ2-1, with 10 bases identical to TRBD2. This CDR3 has 16 amino acids. The V segment lost 1 base and the J segment 2 bases; nucleotides outside the gene matches: 2. CDR1 and CDR2 (germline): LNHDA, SQIVND (reference sequence). The covered CDR3 bases are TGTGCCAGTAGTATAGGCCTAGCGGGAGCCTACAATGAG. It translates to CASSIGLAGAYNE. The full CDR3 protein is CASSIGLAGAYNEQFF.

In the case of this clone: From the germline J gene comes the end of the CDR3, since the read stops 3 residues before it. The chain combines TRBV5-1 with TRBJ1-2; 9 bases line up with TRBD1. The length of the CDR3 is 14 residues. V gave up 0 bases and J gave up 6 bases; unmatched junction bases: 3. Per the germline V gene, CDR1 is SGHRS and CDR2 is YFSETQ. This chain's CDR3 is CASSLARTGDGYTF. Incomplete CDR3 DNA: TGCGCCAGCAGCTTGGCGAGGACAGGGGATGGC.

By frequency, this clone is medium-sized (0.01 to 0.1%). The read comes to an end 3 residues before the CDR3 does, leaving the germline J gene to fill in the end. This chain uses TRBV10-3 with TRBJ2-3; no definite D call. Trimming pared 3 bases from V and 6 bases from J, leaving 13 bases between. Germline V lookup: CDR1 ENHRY, CDR2 SYGVKD. The CDR3 loop spans 14 amino acids. The sequenced part of the CDR3 DNA is TGTGCCATCAGTGAAAGTCAGGATTCGGATACG. This gives the protein CAISESQDSDT. In full, the CDR3 is CAISESQDSDTQYF.

Turning to this clone: The read is 3 residues too short to cover the CDR3 end, so that end is filled in from the germline J gene. The chain is built from TRBV20-1 and TRBJ2-7; maybe TRBD1 (5 bases). The CDR3 is 14 residues long. Germline CDR1 and CDR2: DFQATT and SNEGSKA (reference sequence). V dropped 3 bases and J dropped 2 bases, with 14 bases sitting between them. The CDR3 protein is CSARVGVRTYEQYF. CDR3 DNA (partial): TGCAGTGCTAGGGTAGGGGTAAGGACCTACGAG.

Regarding this clone: Read sequence stops 3 residues before the CDR3 end, and the germline J gene provides the missing end. The chain is built from TRBV12-5 and TRBJ2-3, with D perhaps matching TRBD2 (6 bases). This CDR3 is built from 14 residues. The germline CDR1 and CDR2 sequences are LGHNT and FRNRAP. V was shortened by 3 bases and J by 0 bases, with 7 bases between the two germline ends. The part of the CDR3 DNA that was read is TGTGCTAGTGGTTTCAGCGGGAGCACAGATACG. As protein: CASGFSGSTDT. The CDR3 reads in full as CASGFSGSTDTQYF.

For this clone: The read falls 3 residues short of the CDR3 end, and the missing part is taken from the germline J gene. The rearrangement uses TRBV6-2 or TRBV6-3 and TRBJ2-3, with D possibly being TRBD1 (5 bases). Looked up from germline, CDR1 is MNHEY and CDR2 is SVGEGT. The CDR3 covers 17 residues. Trimming left V 6 bases short and J 3 bases short, with 22 bases between. Incomplete CDR3 DNA: TGTGCCAGCAGCCCACCATCGCCAGGGATCCTGACAGATACG. It encodes CASSPPSPGILTDT. The whole CDR3 protein reads CASSPPSPGILTDTQYF.

Concerning this clone itself: Read coverage stops 3 residues before the CDR3 terminus; the germline J gene supplies the remainder. The chain has TRBV11-2 and TRBJ1-6; weak D call: TRBD1 (5 bases). The CDR3 contains 13 residues. The V gene's germline CDR1 is SGHAT and CDR2 FQNNGV. V shed 2 bases and J shed 10 bases, with 9 bases lying between them. CDR3 loop: CASSLQGWSPLHF. The CDR3 DNA, read in part, is TGTGCCAGCAGCTTACAGGGTTGGTCACCC.

Worth noting for this clone: The read stops 3 residues short of the end of the CDR3; the missing end is completed from the germline J gene. This chain uses TRBV20-1 with TRBJ2-1; TRBD2 agrees at 10 bases. Losses at the gene ends were 6 bases for V and 1 base for J; bases not matched to a gene: 9. Germline CDR1 and CDR2: DFQATT and SNEGSKA (reference sequence). The CDR3 loop spans 16 amino acids. The CDR3 bases that were read are TGCAGTGCGACCGGGACTAGCGATCCGTCCTACAATGAG. Translated, it gives CSATGTSDPSYNE. The complete CDR3 sequence is CSATGTSDPSYNEQFF.